These T cell receptor beta chains were read from a single sample in a study of blood T cell repertoires in COVID-19. The table came from immunoSEQ multiplex PCR; TCRdb's copy has only in-frame clones and leaves some out. This sample yields around 150,000 clones, of which about 85% are seen a single time; about 1% belongs to the top ten. The specimen was peripheral blood. These receptors were taken from a man aged 35 to 55 with acute or convalescent COVID-19. Both conserved end residues are part of each CDR3. Each record gives: clone size, D gene, V gene, J gene, CDR3 protein. D genes are given only for firm matches. A row's size may be missing; if present it is once, few, many or a size class.

>.|.|TRBV27|TRBJ2-2
CASSLGGLQNTGELFF
>few|.|TRBV7-9|TRBJ1-1
CASSPGGTNTEAFF
>.|TRBD1|TRBV6-5|TRBJ1-6
CASSYGGDSNSPLHF
>.|.|TRBV15|TRBJ2-5
CATSRDKYQETQYF
>.|.|TRBV9|TRBJ1-2
CASSATPGGSYGYTF
>.|.|TRBV7-3|TRBJ2-2
CASKGWVNTGELFF
>.|.|TRBV5-8|TRBJ1-6
CASNIWVKQGTNSPLHF
>.|TRBD1|TRBV6-6|TRBJ1-1
CASSQSPGQGNTEAFF
>.|TRBD1|TRBV18|TRBJ2-6
CASSPQGATSGANVLTF
>.|TRBD2|TRBV5-6|TRBJ2-1
CASSLVRRGDSGNEQFF
>.|TRBD1|TRBV19|TRBJ1-2
CASVQGAQYPYGYTF
>.|.|TRBV9|TRBJ1-2
CASSVQANYGYTF
>.|.|TRBV4-2|TRBJ2-3
CASSQVIAGDTQYF
>.|TRBD2|TRBV2|TRBJ2-3
CASSPIGGGTDTQYF
>.|TRBD1|TRBV3-1/TRBV3-2|TRBJ2-7
CASSPRDRAGEQYF
>many|TRBD1|TRBV4-3|TRBJ1-2
CASSPLGLGQGYGYTF
>.|TRBD2|TRBV7-3|TRBJ2-2
CASSLSGTTKTGELFF
>.|.|TRBV11-1|TRBJ1-1
CASSLLVQNTEAFF
>.|TRBD1|TRBV28|TRBJ1-2
CASRPTGAIYGYTF
>.|TRBD2|TRBV7-9|TRBJ2-1
CASSLSPVLAGGYNEQFF
>.|TRBD1|TRBV19|TRBJ1-2
CASSIRGQGFGYTF
>.|.|TRBV7-2|TRBJ1-1
CASSLARQLNTEAFF
>once|TRBD1|TRBV12-5|TRBJ1-1
CASGFWGQEAFF
>.|TRBD2|TRBV3-1/TRBV3-2|TRBJ2-1
CASSQAGLAGGVEQFF
>once|TRBD1|TRBV6-1|TRBJ1-6
CASSGKITGELDSPLHF
>.|.|TRBV19|TRBJ1-2
CASTAGNYGYTF
>few|.|TRBV4-1|TRBJ2-2
CASSQDLWARELFF
>.|TRBD1|TRBV19|TRBJ1-5
CASSARDSANQPQHF
>.|TRBD1|TRBV2|TRBJ2-3
CATNRDRVTDTQYF
>once|TRBD1|TRBV28|TRBJ1-2
CASSLFHRGQHGYTF
>once|TRBD1|TRBV24-1|TRBJ2-2
CATSDFLGTGLDGELFF
>.|TRBD2|TRBV19|TRBJ2-1
CASSYGGGAWNEQFF
>.|.|TRBV2|TRBJ1-1
CATTGGNTEAFF
>.|.|TRBV6-1|TRBJ1-1
CASSGEVIEAFF
>.|.|TRBV7-2|TRBJ1-5
CASSLVPLRGNQPQHF
>.|TRBD1|TRBV7-3|TRBJ2-3
CASSRDRGTDTQYF
>.|.|TRBV2|TRBJ1-2
CASSEYGAMNYGYTF
>.|TRBD1|TRBV5-4|TRBJ1-2
CASSLRTGHYGYTF
>.|.|TRBV19|TRBJ1-1
CASTSGGRTEAFF
>.|TRBD1|TRBV18|TRBJ1-2
CASSPTTQGVGYGYTF
>.|TRBD1|TRBV6-6|TRBJ2-7
CASSPFQGAYEQYF
>once|.|TRBV7-8|TRBJ1-1
CASSPIRRGVNTEAFF
>.|.|TRBV4-3|TRBJ2-5
CASSLDTAVQTQYF
>few|.|TRBV9|TRBJ1-2
CASSPRGWTNGYTF
>.|TRBD2|TRBV5-1|TRBJ2-7
CASSSSGGAYEQYF
>.|TRBD2|TRBV2|TRBJ2-7
CASSEPGTSGALAYEQYF
>.|.|TRBV30|TRBJ1-1
CACARVNTEAFF
>.|.|TRBV15|TRBJ2-1
CATSREEWSEQFF
>.|.|TRBV5-6|TRBJ1-2
CASSLNSYGYTF
>.|TRBD1|TRBV2|TRBJ2-3
CASGGQGTDTQYF
>.|.|TRBV14|TRBJ2-7
CASSPRAVSYEQYF
>few|TRBD1|TRBV14|TRBJ2-7
CASSLGQGTGEQYF
>.|.|TRBV3-1/TRBV3-2|TRBJ1-1
CASSQSGLGTEAFF
>.|.|TRBV5-6|TRBJ1-1
CASSPISRSTSPNTEAFF